The rows below give T cell receptor beta chains drawn from one sample of a study of cytomegalovirus exposure and HLA in healthy donors. Libraries were prepared by immunoSEQ multiplex PCR; TCRdb keeps only in-frame clonotypes and omits some of them. The table has about 150,000 clones, 73% seen once. The sequenced material came from PBMCs. The source of these receptors is a woman aged 18-30 years in good health and CMV-seropositive. The CDR3 runs from the conserved cysteine through the conserved F or W. D genes are given only for firm matches. A clone size is listed for some rows: how often the clone was seen (once, few, many), or a class if it is expanded.

D	size	J	V	DNA	CDR3
-	few	TRBJ1-2	TRBV29-1	TGCAGCGTTGAGCAAAGCCGCCTCGTTGGTGGCTACACCTTC	CSVEQSRLVGGYTF
-	once	TRBJ2-7	TRBV7-9	TGTGCCAGCAGCTTAGATGTCAGGCTCAACGAGCAGTACTTC	CASSLDVRLNEQYF
TRBD2	-	TRBJ2-7	TRBV5-1	TGCGCCAGCAGCTCCGGGGGAGGGGACTACGAGCAGTACTTC	CASSSGGGDYEQYF
-	-	TRBJ1-2	TRBV5-6	TGTGCCAGCAGGTCATGGGGGGGCGTTCGCTATGGCTACACCTTC	CASRSWGGVRYGYTF
-	-	TRBJ2-7	TRBV5-4	TGTGCCAGCAGCTTACAGGGCCCTCAAAGAGGCTCCTACGAGCAGTACTTC	CASSLQGPQRGSYEQYF
-	-	TRBJ2-1	TRBV4-3	TGCGCCAGCAGCCAGGCGGTTGCCAATGAGCAGTTCTTC	CASSQAVANEQFF
-	-	TRBJ1-1	TRBV2	TGTGCCAGCAGCCCAGGACAGCGCCGAGCCACTGAAGCTTTCTTT	CASSPGQRRATEAFF
TRBD2	-	TRBJ2-5	TRBV9	TGTGCCAGCAGCGGCGCTAGCGGTTACCAAGAGACCCAGTACTTC	CASSGASGYQETQYF
-	once	TRBJ1-1	TRBV27	TGTGCCAGCGGCTTTACTGAAGCTTTCTTT	CASGFTEAFF
-	-	TRBJ2-5	TRBV5-1	TGCGCCAGCAGCTTGGCGGTCCAAGAGACCCAGTACTTC	CASSLAVQETQYF
-	few	TRBJ2-3	TRBV4-3	TGCGCCAGCAGCCAAGACCCCCGCGTGTGGAGAGATACGCAGTATTTT	CASSQDPRVWRDTQYF
-	-	TRBJ2-4	TRBV19	TGTGCCAGTAACCACCCGGGGGGCGGAAACATTCAGTACTTC	CASNHPGGGNIQYF
-	-	TRBJ2-3	TRBV7-9	TGTGCCAGCAGGAAAGGGGGGGCCATAGATACGCAGTATTTT	CASRKGGAIDTQYF
-	-	TRBJ1-6	TRBV7-9	TGTGCCAGCAGCTTGACAGCGGGGTCACCCCTCCACTTT	CASSLTAGSPLHF
TRBD2	few	TRBJ2-7	TRBV7-9	TGTTCCAGCACCCAAGCGGGGGGCTACGAGCAGTACTTC	CSSTQAGGYEQYF
TRBD2	-	TRBJ2-3	TRBV5-4	TGTGCCAGCAGCTTCCCGGGGGGTGCAACAGATACGCAGTATTTT	CASSFPGGATDTQYF
-	-	TRBJ1-2	TRBV15	TGTGCCACCAGAAGTCCAGGGGTTCCCTATGGCTACACCTTC	CATRSPGVPYGYTF
TRBD1	-	TRBJ1-1	TRBV7-3	TGTGCCAGCAGTATAGACAGGGGCACTGAAGCTTTCTTT	CASSIDRGTEAFF
TRBD2	-	TRBJ2-1	TRBV6-1	TGTGCCAGCAGACTTTTAGCGGGGGGGGTCAATGAGCAGTTCTTC	CASRLLAGGVNEQFF
TRBD2	-	TRBJ2-7	TRBV7-2	TGTGCCAGCAGCCACCCTCCTAGCGGGGGGGTACTCTACGAGCAGCACTTC	CASSHPPSGGVLYEQHF
-	-	TRBJ2-7	TRBV23-1	TGCGCCAGCAGTCAGAGGTATGCTGAGTACTTC	CASSQRYAEYF
-	-	TRBJ1-2	TRBV6-5	TGTGCCAGCAGTCCACACCAGAACTATGGCTACACCTTC	CASSPHQNYGYTF
-	-	TRBJ2-5	TRBV19	TGTGCCAGTAGTATACGCTGGACTCAAGAGACCCAGTACTTC	CASSIRWTQETQYF
-	-	TRBJ1-1	TRBV7-9	TGTGCCAGCAGCTTACTAAGGTGGGGGCTGAACACTGAAGCTTTCTTT	CASSLLRWGLNTEAFF
-	-	TRBJ1-1	TRBV18	TGTGCCAGCTCACCGAAGGAGGGAACTGAAGCTTTCTTT	CASSPKEGTEAFF